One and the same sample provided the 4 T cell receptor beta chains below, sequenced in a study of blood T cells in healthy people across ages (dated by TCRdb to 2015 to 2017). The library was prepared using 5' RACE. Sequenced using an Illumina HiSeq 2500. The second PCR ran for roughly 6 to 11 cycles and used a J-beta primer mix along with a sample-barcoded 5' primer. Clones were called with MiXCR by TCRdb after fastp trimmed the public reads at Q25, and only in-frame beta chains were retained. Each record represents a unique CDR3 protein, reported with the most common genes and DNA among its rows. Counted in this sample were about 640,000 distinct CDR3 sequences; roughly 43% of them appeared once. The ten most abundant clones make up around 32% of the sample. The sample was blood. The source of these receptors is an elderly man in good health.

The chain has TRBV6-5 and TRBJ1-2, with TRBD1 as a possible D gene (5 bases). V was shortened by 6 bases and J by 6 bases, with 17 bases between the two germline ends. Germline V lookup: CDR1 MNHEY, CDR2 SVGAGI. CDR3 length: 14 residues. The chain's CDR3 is CASSDYQGIHGYTF. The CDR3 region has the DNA TGTGCCAGCAGCGACTACCAGGGAATCCATGGCTACACCTTC.

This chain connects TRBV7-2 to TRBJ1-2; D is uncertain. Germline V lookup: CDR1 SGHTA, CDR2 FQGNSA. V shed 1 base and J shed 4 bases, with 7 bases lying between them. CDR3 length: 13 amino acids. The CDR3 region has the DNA TGTGCCAGCAGCTTAGTGCAGGCCTATGGCTACACCTTC. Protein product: CASSLVQAYGYTF.

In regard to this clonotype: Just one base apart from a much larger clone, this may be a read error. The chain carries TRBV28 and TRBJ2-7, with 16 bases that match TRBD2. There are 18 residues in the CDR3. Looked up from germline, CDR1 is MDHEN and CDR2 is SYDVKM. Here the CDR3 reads CAGSSLPGTSGRGYEQYF. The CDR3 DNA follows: TGTGCCGGCAGCTCACTACCCGGGACTAGCGGGAGGGGCTACGAGCAGTACTTC. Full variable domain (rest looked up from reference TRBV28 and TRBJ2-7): DVKVTQSSRYLVKRTGEKVFLECVQDMDHENMFWYRQDPGLGLRLIYFSYDVKMKEKGDIPEGYSVSREKKERFSLILESASTNQTSMYLCAGSSLPGTSGRGYEQYFGPGTRLTVT.

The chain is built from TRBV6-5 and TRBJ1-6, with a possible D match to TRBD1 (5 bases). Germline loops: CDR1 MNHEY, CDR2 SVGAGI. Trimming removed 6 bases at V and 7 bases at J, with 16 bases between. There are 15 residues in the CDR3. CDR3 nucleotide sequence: TGTGCCAGCAGGCCCCCTGGGGGAGGGAATTCACCCCTCCACTTT. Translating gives CASRPPGGGNSPLHF.